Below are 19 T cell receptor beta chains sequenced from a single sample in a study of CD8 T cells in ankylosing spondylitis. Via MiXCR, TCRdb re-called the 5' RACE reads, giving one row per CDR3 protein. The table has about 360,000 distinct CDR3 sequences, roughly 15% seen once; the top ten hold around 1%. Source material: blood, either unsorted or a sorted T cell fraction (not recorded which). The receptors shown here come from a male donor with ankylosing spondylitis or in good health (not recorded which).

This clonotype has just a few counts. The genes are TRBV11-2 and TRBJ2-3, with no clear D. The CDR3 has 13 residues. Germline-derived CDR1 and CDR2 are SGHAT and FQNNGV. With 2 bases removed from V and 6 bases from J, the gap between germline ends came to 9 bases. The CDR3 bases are TGTGCCAGCAGCTTATCTCTGGGGGATACGCAGTATTTT. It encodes CASSLSLGDTQYF.

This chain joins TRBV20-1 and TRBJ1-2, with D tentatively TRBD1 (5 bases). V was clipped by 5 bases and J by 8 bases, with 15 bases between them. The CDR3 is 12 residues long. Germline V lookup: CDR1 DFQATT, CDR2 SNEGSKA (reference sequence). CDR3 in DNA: TGCAGTGCTGATTCCTTAAGGGGCGGCTACACCTTC. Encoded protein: CSADSLRGGYTF.

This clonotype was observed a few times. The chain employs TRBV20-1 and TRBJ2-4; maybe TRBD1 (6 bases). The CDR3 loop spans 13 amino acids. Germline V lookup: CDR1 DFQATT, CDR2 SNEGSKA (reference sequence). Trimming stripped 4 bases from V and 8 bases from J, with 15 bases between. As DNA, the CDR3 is TGCAGTGCTAATCGCGGACAGCCCCACATTCAGTACTTC. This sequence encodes CSANRGQPHIQYF.

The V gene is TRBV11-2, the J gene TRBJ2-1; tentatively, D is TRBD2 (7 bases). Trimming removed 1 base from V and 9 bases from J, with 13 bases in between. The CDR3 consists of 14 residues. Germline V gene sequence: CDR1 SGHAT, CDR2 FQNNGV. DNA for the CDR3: TGTGCCAGCAGCTTAGTAGGGGGGGCTGCTGAGCAGTTCTTC. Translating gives CASSLVGGAAEQFF.

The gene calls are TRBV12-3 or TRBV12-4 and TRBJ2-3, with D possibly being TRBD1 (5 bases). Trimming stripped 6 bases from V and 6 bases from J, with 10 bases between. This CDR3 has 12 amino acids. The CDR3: CASSTPGDTQYF. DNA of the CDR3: TGTGCCAGCAGCACCCCAGGGGATACGCAGTATTTT.

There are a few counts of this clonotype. CDR3 protein: CASSENRGSYGYTF. CDR3 DNA: TGTGCCAGCAGTGAAAACAGGGGAAGCTATGGCTACACCTTC. The J gene is TRBJ1-2, the V gene TRBV6-1, with 7 bases aligning to TRBD1. Trimming took 2 bases from V and 4 from J; bases not matched to a gene: 4. This CDR3 comprises 14 residues. Germline V gene lookup returns CDR1 MNHNS and CDR2 SASEGT.

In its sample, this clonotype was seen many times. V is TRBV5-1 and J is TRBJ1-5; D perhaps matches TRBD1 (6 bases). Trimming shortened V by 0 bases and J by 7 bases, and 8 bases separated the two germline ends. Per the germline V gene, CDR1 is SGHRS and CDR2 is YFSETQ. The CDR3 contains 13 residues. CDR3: CASSLGGAQPQHF. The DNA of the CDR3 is TGCGCCAGCAGCTTGGGGGGGGCCCAGCCCCAGCATTTT.

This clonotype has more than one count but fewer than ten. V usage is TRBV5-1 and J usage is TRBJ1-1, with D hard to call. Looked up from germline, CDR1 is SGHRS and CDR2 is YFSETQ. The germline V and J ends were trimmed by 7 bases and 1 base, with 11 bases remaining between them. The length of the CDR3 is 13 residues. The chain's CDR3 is CASQADGNTEAFF. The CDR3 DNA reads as TGCGCCAGCCAAGCTGACGGGAACACTGAAGCTTTCTTT.

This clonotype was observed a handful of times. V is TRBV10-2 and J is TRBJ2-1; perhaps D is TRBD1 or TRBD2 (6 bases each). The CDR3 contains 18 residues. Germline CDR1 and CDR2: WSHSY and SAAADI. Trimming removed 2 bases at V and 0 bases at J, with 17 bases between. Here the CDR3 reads CASSEARGGPSSYNEQFF. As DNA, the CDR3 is TGCGCCAGCAGTGAGGCCAGGGGAGGCCCAAGCTCCTACAATGAGCAGTTCTTC.

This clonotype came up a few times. The CDR3 here is CASSLEQAPYEQYF. CDR3 sequence (DNA): TGCGCCAGCAGCTTGGAACAGGCTCCCTACGAGCAGTACTTC. The chain has TRBV5-1 and TRBJ2-7, with D possibly matching TRBD1 (5 bases). The germline gives CDR1 SGHRS, CDR2 YFSETQ. The CDR3 consists of 14 residues. V was shortened by 0 bases and J by 2 bases, with 9 bases between the two germline ends.

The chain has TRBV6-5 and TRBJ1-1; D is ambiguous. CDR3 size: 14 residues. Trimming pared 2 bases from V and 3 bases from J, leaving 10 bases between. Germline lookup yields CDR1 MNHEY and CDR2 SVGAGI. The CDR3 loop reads CASSYGVGDTEAFF. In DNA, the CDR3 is TGTGCCAGCAGTTACGGGGTCGGGGACACTGAAGCTTTCTTT.

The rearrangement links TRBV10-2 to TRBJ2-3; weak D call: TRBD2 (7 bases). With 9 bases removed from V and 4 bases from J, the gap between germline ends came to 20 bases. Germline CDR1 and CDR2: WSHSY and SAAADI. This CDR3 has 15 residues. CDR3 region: CASRGIGGGADTQYF. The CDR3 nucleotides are TGCGCCAGTCGTGGAATAGGGGGGGGCGCAGATACGCAGTATTTT.

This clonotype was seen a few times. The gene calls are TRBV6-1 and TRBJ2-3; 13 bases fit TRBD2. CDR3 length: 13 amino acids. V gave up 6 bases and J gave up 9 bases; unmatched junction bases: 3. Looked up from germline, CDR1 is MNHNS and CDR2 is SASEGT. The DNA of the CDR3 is TGTGCCAGCAGACTAGCGGGAGGGGGAACGCAGTATTTT. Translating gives CASRLAGGGTQYF.

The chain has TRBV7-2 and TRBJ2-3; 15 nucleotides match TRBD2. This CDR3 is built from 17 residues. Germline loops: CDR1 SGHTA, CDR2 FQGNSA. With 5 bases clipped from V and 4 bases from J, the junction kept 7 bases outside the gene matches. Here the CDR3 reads CASSPRTSGRAADTQYF. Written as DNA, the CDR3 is TGTGCCAGCAGCCCGAGGACTAGCGGGAGGGCAGCAGATACGCAGTATTTT.

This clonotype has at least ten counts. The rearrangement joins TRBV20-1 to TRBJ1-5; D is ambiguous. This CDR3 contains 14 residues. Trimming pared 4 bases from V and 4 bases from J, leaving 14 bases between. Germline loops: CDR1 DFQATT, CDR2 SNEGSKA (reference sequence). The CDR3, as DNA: TGCAGTGCTAATCTTGGGCCGGCGAATCAGCCCCAGCATTTT. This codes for CSANLGPANQPQHF.

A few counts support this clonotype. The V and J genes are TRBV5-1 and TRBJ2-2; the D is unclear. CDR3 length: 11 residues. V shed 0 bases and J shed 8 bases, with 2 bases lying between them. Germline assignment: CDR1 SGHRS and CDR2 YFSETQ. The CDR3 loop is CASSLDGELFF. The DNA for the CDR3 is TGCGCCAGCAGCTTGGATGGGGAGCTGTTTTTT.

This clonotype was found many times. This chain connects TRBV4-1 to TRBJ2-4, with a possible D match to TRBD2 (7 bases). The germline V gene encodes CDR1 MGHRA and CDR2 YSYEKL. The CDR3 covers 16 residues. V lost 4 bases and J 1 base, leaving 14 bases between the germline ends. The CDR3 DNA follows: TGCGCCAGCAGCCCGTCCGGGGGGCTGGCCAAAAACATTCAGTACTTC. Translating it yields CASSPSGGLAKNIQYF.

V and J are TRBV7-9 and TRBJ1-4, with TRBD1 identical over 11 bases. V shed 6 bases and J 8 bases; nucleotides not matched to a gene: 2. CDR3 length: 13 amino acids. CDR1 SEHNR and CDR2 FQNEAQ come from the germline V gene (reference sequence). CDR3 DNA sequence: TGTGCCAGCAGGGGGACAGGGGGAGAAAAACTGTTTTTT. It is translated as CASRGTGGEKLFF.

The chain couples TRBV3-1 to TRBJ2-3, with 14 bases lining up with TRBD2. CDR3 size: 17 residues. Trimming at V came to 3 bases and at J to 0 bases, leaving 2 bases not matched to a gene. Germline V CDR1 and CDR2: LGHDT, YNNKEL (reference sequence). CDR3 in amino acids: CASSQRLAGGSTDTQYF. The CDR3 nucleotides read TGTGCCAGCAGCCAGAGACTAGCGGGGGGGAGCACAGATACGCAGTATTTT.